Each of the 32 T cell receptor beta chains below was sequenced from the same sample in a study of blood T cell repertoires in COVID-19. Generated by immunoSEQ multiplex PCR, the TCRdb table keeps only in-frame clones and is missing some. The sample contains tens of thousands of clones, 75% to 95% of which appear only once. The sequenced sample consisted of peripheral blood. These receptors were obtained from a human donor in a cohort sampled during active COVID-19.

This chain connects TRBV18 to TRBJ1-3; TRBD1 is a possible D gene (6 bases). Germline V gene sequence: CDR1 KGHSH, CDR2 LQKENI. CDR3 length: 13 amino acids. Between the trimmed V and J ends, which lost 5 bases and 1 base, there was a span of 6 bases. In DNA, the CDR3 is TGTGCCAGCTCAGGGACATCTGGAAACACCATATATTTT. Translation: CASSGTSGNTIYF.

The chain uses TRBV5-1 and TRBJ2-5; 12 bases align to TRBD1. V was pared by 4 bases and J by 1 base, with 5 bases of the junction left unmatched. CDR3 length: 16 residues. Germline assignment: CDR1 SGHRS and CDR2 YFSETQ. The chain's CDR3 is CASSAEGQGAQETQYF. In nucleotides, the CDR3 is TGCGCCAGCAGCGCCGAGGGACAGGGGGCCCAAGAGACCCAGTACTTC.

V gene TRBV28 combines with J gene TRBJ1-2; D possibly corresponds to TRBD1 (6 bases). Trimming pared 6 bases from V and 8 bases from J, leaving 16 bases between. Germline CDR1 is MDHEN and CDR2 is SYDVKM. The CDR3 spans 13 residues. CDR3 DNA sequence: TGTGCCAGCAGCCCTGCCGAGGGGGGGGGCTACACCTTC. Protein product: CASSPAEGGGYTF.

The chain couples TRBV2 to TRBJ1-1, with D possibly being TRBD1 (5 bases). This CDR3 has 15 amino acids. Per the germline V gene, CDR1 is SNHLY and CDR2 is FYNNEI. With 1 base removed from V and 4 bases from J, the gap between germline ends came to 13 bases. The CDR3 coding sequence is TGTGCCAGCAGTGAAGAGGCAGGGAAAACCACTGAAGCTTTCTTT. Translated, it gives CASSEEAGKTTEAFF. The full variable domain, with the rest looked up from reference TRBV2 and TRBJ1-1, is EPEVTQTPSHQVTQMGQEVILRCVPISNHLYFYWYRQILGQKVEFLVSFYNNEISEKSEIFDDQFSVERPDGSNFTLKIRSTKLEDSAMYFCASSEEAGKTTEAFFGQGTRLTVV.

In DNA, the CDR3 is TGTGCCAGCACCAAGGGTCTACTAGCGATAGATGAGCAGTTCTTC. Translation: CASTKGLLAIDEQFF. The V gene is TRBV27, the J gene TRBJ2-1; the match to TRBD2 covers 7 bases. The CDR3 totals 15 residues. Germline trimming cut 7 bases from V and 8 bases from J; bases unmatched to any gene: 14. Germline V lookup: CDR1 MNHEY, CDR2 SMNVEV (reference sequence).

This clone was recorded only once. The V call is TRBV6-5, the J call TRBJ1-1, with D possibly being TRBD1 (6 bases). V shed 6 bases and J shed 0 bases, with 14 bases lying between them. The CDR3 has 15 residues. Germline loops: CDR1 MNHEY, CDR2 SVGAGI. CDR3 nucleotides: TGTGCCAGCAGAGCGACAGGTAACCTGAACACTGAAGCTTTCTTT. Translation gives CASRATGNLNTEAFF.

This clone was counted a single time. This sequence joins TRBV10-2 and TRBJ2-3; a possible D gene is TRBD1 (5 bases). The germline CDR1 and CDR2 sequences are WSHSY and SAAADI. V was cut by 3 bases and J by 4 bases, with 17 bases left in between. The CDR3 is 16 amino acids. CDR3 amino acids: CASSDTRRGRADTQYF. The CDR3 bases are TGCGCCAGCAGTGATACGAGAAGGGGCAGGGCAGATACGCAGTATTTT.

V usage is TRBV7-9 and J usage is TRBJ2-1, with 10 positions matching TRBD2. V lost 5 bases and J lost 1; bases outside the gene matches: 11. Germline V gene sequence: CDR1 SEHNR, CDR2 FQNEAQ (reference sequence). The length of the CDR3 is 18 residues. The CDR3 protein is CASSPGASGRGSYNEQFF. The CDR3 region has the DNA TGTGCCAGCAGCCCGGGGGCTAGCGGGAGAGGGTCCTACAATGAGCAGTTCTTC.

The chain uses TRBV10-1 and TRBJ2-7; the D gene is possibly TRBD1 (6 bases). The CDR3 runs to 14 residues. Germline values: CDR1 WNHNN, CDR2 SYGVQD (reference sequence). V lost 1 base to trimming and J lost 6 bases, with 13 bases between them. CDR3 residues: CASSELGGRSEQYF. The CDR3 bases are TGCGCCAGCAGTGAGTTAGGGGGACGATCCGAGCAGTACTTC.

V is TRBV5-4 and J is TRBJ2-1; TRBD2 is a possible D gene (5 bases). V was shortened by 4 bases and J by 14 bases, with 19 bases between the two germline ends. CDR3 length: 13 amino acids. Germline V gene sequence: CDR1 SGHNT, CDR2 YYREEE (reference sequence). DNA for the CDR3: TGTGCCAGCAGCCCCCAGAGCGGTCAAGGAGAGTTCTTC. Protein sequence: CASSPQSGQGEFF.

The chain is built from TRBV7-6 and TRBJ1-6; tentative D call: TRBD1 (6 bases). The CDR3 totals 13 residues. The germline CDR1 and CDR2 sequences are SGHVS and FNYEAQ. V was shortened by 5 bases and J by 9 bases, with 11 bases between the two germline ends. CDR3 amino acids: CASSAQGSSPLHF. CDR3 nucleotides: TGTGCCAGCAGCGCACAGGGTTCTTCACCCCTCCACTTT.

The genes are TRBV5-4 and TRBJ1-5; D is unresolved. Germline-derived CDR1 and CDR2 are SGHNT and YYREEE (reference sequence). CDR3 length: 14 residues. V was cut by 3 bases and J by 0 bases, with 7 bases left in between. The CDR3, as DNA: TGTGCCAGCAGCTCCGGGATTAGCAATCAGCCCCAGCATTTT. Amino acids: CASSSGISNQPQHF.

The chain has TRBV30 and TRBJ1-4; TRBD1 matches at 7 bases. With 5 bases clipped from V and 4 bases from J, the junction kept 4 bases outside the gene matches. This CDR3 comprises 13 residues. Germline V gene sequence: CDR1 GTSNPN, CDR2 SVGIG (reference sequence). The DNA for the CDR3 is TGTGCCTGGGCGGGACAGATTAATGAAAAACTGTTTTTT. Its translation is CAWAGQINEKLFF.

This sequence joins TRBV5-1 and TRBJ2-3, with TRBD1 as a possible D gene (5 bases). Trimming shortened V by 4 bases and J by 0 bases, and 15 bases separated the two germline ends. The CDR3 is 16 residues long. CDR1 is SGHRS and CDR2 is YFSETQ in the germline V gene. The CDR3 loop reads CASSQGHVASTDTQYF. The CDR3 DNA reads TGCGCCAGCAGCCAAGGACACGTCGCGAGCACAGATACGCAGTATTTT.

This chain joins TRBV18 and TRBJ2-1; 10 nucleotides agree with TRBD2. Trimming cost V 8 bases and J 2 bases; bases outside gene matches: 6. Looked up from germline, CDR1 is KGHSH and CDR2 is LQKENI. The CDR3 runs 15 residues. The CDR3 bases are TGTGCCAGCACCCCTAGCGGGAGTGCCTACAATGAGCAGTTCTTC. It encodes CASTPSGSAYNEQFF.

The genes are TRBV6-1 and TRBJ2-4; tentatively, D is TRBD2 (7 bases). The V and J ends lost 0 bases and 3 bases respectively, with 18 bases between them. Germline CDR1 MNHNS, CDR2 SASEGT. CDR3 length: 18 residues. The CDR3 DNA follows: TGTGCCAGCAGTGAAGCCAATAGGGGGGGCCGGAGCAAAAACATTCAGTACTTC. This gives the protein CASSEANRGGRSKNIQYF.

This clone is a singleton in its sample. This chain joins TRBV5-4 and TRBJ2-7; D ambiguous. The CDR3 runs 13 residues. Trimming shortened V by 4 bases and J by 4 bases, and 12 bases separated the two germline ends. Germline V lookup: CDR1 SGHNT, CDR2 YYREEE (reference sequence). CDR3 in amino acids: CASSPAAGYEQYF. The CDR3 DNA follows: TGTGCCAGCAGCCCGGCGGCCGGTTACGAGCAGTACTTC.

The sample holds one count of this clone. This CDR3 is CASSQGRGLAEAFF. In DNA, the CDR3 is TGTGCCAGCAGCCAAGGCAGGGGTTTGGCTGAAGCTTTCTTT. The chain recombines TRBV14 with TRBJ1-1; D may be TRBD1 (6 bases). Looked up from germline, CDR1 is SGHDN and CDR2 is FVKESK. Trimming took off 1 base at V and 6 bases at J, with 12 bases between the two ends. This CDR3 has 14 amino acids.

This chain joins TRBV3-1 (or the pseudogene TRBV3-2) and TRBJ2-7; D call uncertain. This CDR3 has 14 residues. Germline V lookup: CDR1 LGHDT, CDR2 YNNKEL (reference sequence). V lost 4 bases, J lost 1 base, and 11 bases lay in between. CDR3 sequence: CASSRGGGSYEQYF. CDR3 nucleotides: TGTGCCAGCAGCCGTGGCGGCGGATCCTACGAGCAGTACTTC.

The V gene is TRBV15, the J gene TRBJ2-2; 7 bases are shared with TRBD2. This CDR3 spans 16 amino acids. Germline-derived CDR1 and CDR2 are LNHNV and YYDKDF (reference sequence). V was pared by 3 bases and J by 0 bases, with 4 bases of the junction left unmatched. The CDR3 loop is CATSRTSPANTGELFF. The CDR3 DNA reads TGTGCCACCAGCAGGACTAGCCCCGCGAACACCGGGGAGCTGTTTTTT.

The chain's CDR3 is CASSPRGQGKETQYF. The CDR3 DNA sequence: TGTGCCAGCTCACCCCGCGGACAGGGGAAAGAGACCCAGTACTTC. V usage is TRBV18 and J usage is TRBJ2-5, with 9 bases aligning to TRBD1. This CDR3 has 15 residues. Germline CDR1 and CDR2: KGHSH and LQKENI. After removal of 3 bases from V and 3 bases from J, the junction contained 5 bases not matched to a gene.

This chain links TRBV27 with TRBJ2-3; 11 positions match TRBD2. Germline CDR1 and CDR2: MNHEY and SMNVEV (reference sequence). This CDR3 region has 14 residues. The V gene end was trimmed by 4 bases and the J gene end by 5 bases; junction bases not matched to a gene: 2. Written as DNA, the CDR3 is TGTGCCAGCAGTTCCGGACTAGCGGGAGATACGCAGTATTTT. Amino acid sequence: CASSSGLAGDTQYF.

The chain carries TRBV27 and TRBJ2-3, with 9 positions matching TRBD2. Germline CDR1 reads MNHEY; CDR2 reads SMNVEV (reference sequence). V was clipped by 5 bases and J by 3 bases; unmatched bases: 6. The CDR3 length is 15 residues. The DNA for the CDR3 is TGTGCCAGCAGTGTTAGCGGGAGAGGAACAGATACGCAGTATTTT. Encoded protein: CASSVSGRGTDTQYF.

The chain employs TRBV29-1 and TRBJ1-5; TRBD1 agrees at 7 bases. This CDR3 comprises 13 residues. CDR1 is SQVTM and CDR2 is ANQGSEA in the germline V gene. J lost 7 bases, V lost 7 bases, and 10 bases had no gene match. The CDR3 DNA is TGCAGCGCCAGAGGGGGCTGGGGACAGCCCCAGCATTTT. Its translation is CSARGGWGQPQHF.

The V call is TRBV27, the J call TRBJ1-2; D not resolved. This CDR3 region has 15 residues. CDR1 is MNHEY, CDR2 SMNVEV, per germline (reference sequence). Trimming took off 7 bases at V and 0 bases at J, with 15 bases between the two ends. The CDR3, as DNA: TGTGCCAGCACCCCCTCAGTGGGAGCTAACTATGGCTACACCTTC. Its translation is CASTPSVGANYGYTF.

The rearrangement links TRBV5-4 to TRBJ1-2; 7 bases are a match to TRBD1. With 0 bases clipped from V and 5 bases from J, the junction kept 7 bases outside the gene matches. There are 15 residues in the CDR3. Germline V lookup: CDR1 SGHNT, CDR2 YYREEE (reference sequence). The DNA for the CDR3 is TGTGCCAGCAGCTTGGCGGACAGGTCTCTTTATGGCTACACCTTC. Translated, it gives CASSLADRSLYGYTF. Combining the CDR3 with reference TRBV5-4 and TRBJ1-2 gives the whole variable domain ETGVTQSPTHLIKTRGQQVTLRCSSQSGHNTVSWYQQALGQGPQFIFQYYREEENGRGNFPPRFSGLQFPNYSSELNVNALELDDSALYLCASSLADRSLYGYTFGSGTRLTVV.

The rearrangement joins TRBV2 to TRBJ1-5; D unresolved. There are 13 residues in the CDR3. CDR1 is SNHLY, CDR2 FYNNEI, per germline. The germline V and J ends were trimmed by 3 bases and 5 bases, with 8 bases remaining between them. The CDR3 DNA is TGTGCCAGCAGTGAGGAGGGTTATCAGCCCCAGCATTTT. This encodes CASSEEGYQPQHF.

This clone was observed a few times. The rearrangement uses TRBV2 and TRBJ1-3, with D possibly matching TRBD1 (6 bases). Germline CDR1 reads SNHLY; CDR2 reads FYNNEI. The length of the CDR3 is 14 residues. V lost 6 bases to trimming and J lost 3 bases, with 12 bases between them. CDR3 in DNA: TGTGCCAGCAGCCGGACAGTAATTGGAAACACCATATATTTT. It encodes CASSRTVIGNTIYF. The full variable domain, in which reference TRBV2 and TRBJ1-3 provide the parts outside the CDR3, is EPEVTQTPSHQVTQMGQEVILRCVPISNHLYFYWYRQILGQKVEFLVSFYNNEISEKSEIFDDQFSVERPDGSNFTLKIRSTKLEDSAMYFCASSRTVIGNTIYFGEGSWLTVV.

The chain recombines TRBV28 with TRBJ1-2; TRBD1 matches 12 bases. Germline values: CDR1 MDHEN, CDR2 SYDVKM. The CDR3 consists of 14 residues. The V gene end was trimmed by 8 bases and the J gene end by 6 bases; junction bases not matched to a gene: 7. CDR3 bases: TGTGCCAGCGGGGGGACAGGGGGCGCAAATGGCTACACCTTC. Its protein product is CASGGTGGANGYTF.

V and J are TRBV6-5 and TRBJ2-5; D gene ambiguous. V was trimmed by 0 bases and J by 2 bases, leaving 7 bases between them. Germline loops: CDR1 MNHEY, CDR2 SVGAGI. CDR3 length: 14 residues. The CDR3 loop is CASSYSGGQETQYF. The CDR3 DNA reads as TGTGCCAGCAGTTACTCTGGCGGTCAAGAGACCCAGTACTTC.

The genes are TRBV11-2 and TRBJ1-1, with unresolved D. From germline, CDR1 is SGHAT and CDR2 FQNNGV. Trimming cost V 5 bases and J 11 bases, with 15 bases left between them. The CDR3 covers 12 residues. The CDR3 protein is CASSLRGLWAFF. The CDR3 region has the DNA TGTGCCAGCAGCCTCCGAGGGCTCTGGGCTTTCTTT.

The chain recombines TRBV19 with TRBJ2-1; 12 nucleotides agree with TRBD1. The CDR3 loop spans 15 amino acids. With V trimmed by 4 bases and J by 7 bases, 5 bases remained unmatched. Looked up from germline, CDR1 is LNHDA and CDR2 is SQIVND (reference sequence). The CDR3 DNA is TGTGCCAGTAGTAGGGGGACAGGGGGCTCTAATGAGCAGTTCTTC. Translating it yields CASSRGTGGSNEQFF.